The sample holds a few counts of the clone carrying this TCR beta chain. Its antigen is not known. The data were taken from a study of response to subunit inactivated influenza vaccine. TCRdb analysed the RT-PCR reads with MiXCR anew, one entry per CDR3 protein. The sample includes around 580,000 distinct CDR3 sequences, approximately 12% of them seen just once. Study-level results: A suggestion made by the authors is that each seasonal influenza vaccination recruits few new T cells.

There are 15 residues in the CDR3. The germline gives CDR1 SGHTA, CDR2 FQGNSA. V was pared by 2 bases and J by 2 bases, with 5 bases of the junction left unmatched. The genes are TRBV7-2 and TRBJ2-5; 7 nucleotides line up with TRBD1. The receptor comes from a man between 50 and 59 years old who received an inactivated influenza vaccine. The source material was PBMCs from blood, sampled on the day of vaccination. The DNA for the CDR3 is TGTGCCAGCAGCTTAATAGGGGGCACACAAGAGACCCAGTACTTC. It is translated as CASSLIGGTQETQYF.